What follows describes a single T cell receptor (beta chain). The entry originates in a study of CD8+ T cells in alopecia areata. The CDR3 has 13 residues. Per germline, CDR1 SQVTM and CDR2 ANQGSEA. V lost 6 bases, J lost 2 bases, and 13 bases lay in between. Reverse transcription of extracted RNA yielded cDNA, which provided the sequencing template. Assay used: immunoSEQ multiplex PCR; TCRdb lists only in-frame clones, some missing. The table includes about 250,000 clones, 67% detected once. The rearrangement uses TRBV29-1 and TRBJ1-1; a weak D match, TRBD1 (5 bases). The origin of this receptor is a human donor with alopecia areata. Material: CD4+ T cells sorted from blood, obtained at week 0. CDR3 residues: CSVLGRRNTEAFF. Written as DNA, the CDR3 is TGCAGCGTGCTGGGACGGAGAAACACTGAAGCTTTCTTT.